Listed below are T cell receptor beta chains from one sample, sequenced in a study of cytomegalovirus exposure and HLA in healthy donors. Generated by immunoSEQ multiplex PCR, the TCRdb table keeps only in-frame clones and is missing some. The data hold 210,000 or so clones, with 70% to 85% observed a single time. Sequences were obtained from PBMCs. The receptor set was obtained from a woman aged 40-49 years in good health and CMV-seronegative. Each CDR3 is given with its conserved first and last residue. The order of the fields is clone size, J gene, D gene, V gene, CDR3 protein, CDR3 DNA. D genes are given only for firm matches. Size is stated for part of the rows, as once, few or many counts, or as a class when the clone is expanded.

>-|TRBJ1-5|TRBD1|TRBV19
CASSIRQSGDSADYSNQPQHF
TGTGCCAGTAGTATTAGGCAGTCTGGGGACAGCGCCGACTATAGCAATCAGCCCCAGCATTTT
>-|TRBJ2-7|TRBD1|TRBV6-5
CASSPLGTDEQYF
TGTGCCAGCAGTCCCTTAGGGACAGACGAGCAGTACTTC
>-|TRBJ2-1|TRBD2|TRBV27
CASSLSIFSGGPEYNEQFF
TGTGCCAGCAGTTTATCGATCTTTAGCGGGGGGCCGGAGTACAATGAGCAGTTCTTC
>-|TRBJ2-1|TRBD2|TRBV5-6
CASSLARGGLYNEQFF
TGTGCCAGCAGCTTGGCTCGCGGGGGGCTATACAATGAGCAGTTCTTC
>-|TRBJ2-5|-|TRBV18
CASSPLGSGETQYF
TGTGCCAGCTCACCGCTTGGGAGCGGCGAGACCCAGTACTTC
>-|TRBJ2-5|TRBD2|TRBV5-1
CASSGTGAGGKETQYF
TGCGCCAGCAGCGGGACGGGAGCGGGGGGGAAAGAGACCCAGTACTTC
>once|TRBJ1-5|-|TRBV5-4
CASSLGTGSNQPQHF
TGTGCCAGCAGCTTGGGTACAGGTAGCAATCAGCCCCAGCATTTT
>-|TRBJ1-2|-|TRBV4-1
CASRVGGPSNYGYTF
TGCGCCAGCAGAGTAGGAGGCCCATCTAACTATGGCTACACCTTC
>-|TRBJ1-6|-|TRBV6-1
CASRLEANNSPLHF
TGTGCCAGCCGACTAGAAGCGAATAATTCACCCCTCCACTTT
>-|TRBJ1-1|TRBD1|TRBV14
CASSHAGTAPMNTEAFF
TGTGCCAGCAGCCATGCCGGGACAGCGCCTATGAACACTGAAGCTTTCTTT
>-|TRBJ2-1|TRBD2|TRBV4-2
CASSQDGAGGPNEQFF
TGTGCCAGCAGCCAAGATGGGGCGGGGGGCCCCAATGAGCAGTTCTTC
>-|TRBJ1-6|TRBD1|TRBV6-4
CASSDGTANSPLHF
TGTGCCAGCAGTGATGGGACAGCGAATTCACCCCTCCACTTT
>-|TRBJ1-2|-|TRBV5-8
CASSLRGDGYTF
TGTGCCAGCAGCTTGCGGGGAGATGGCTACACCTTC
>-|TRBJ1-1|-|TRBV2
CASSYRVSSGTEAFF
TGTGCCAGCAGCTACCGGGTTTCTTCGGGCACTGAAGCTTTCTTT
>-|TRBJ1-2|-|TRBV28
CASIPYRGGYTF
TGTGCCAGCATCCCCTATAGGGGTGGCTACACCTTC
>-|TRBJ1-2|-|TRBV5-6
CASSLAHGLNYGYTF
TGTGCCAGCAGCTTGGCACATGGACTTAACTATGGCTACACCTTC
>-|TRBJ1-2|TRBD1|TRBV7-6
CASSLSRGNGYTF
TGTGCCAGCAGCTTATCCAGGGGGAATGGCTACACCTTC
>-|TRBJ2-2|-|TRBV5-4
CASSHGTGVIGELFF
TGTGCCAGCAGCCACGGAACGGGGGTTATCGGGGAGCTGTTTTTT
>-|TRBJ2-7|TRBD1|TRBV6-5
CASSPGQGREQYF
TGTGCCAGCAGCCCGGGACAGGGACGGGAGCAGTACTTC
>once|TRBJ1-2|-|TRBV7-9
CASSPHFGGQRGYTF
TGTGCCAGCAGCCCCCATTTTGGGGGACAACGAGGCTACACCTTC
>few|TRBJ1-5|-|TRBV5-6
CASSTIQGRDQPQHF
TGTGCCAGCAGCACGATACAGGGTCGCGATCAGCCCCAGCATTTT
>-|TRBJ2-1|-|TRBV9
CASSVDDTYGEQFF
TGTGCCAGCAGCGTAGACGACACTTATGGTGAGCAGTTCTTC
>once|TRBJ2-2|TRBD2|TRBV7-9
CASSFFGGADTGELFF
TGTGCCAGCAGCTTTTTCGGGGGGGCCGACACCGGGGAGCTGTTTTTT
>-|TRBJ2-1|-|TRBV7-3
CASSLSSAYNEQFF
TGTGCCAGCAGCTTAAGTAGTGCCTACAATGAGCAGTTCTTC
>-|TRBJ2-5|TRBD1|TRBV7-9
CASSSTGVQETQYF
TGTGCCAGCAGCTCTACAGGGGTCCAAGAGACCCAGTACTTC
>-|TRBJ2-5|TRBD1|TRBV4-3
CASSRTGGSGETQYF
TGCGCCAGCAGCCGTACAGGGGGCTCGGGGGAGACCCAGTACTTC
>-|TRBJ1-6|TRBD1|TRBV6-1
CASSDLSQGVPGRTLHF
TGTGCCAGCAGTGACTTAAGTCAGGGGGTTCCGGGTAGGACCCTCCACTTT
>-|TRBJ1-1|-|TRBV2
CASRPGHSLMNTEAFF
TGTGCCAGCAGGCCAGGACACAGTCTTATGAACACTGAAGCTTTCTTT
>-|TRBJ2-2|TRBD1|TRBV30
CAWLQGVNTGELFF
TGTGCCTGGCTCCAGGGGGTGAACACCGGGGAGCTGTTTTTT
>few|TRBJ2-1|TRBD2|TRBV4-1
CASSHDPHSGGADEQFF
TGCGCCAGCAGCCACGACCCTCACAGCGGGGGGGCCGATGAGCAGTTCTTC
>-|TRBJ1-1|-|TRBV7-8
CASSLRQLSLDTEAFF
TGTGCCAGCAGCTTAAGACAGTTATCATTGGACACTGAAGCTTTCTTT
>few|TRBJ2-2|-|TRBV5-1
CASSLATDTGELFF
TGCGCCAGCAGCTTGGCGACAGATACCGGGGAGCTGTTTTTT
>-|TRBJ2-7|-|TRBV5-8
CASSAGRIIGSDYEQYF
TGTGCCAGCAGCGCGGGGCGAATCATTGGCAGCGACTACGAGCAGTACTTC
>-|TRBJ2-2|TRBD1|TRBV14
CASSLTGPTGELFF
TGTGCCAGCAGCCTGACAGGGCCCACCGGGGAGCTGTTTTTT
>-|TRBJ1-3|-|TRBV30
CAWSQPPGGNTIYF
TGTGCCTGGAGTCAGCCGCCCGGGGGAAACACCATATATTTT
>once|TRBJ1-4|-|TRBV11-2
CASSFDRLNEKLFF
TGTGCCAGCAGCTTCGACAGGCTTAATGAAAAACTGTTTTTT
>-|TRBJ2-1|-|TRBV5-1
CASNLGDLSSYNEQFF
TGCGCCAGCAATCTGGGCGATCTGAGCTCCTACAATGAGCAGTTCTTC
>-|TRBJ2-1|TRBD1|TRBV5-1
CASSLGVQGIDEQFF
TGCGCCAGCAGCTTGGGGGTACAGGGGATCGATGAGCAGTTCTTC
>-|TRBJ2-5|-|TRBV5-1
CASSPWGGPQETQYF
TGCGCCAGCAGTCCCTGGGGGGGGCCCCAAGAGACCCAGTACTTC
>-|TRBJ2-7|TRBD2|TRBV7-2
CASSLQRGASVEQYF
TGTGCCAGCAGCTTACAGCGGGGGGCCTCGGTCGAGCAGTACTTC
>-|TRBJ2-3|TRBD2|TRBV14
CASSYGLAAPTGPDTQYF
TGTGCCAGCAGCTATGGACTAGCCGCGCCAACGGGACCAGATACGCAGTATTTT
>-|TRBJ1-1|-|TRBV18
CASSPDINTEAFF
TGTGCCAGCTCACCCGACATTAACACTGAAGCTTTCTTT
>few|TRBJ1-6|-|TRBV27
CASSVRDKSSPLHF
TGTGCCAGCAGTGTCCGGGACAAAAGTTCACCCCTCCACTTT
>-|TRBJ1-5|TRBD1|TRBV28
CASGNRGRDQPQHF
TGTGCCAGCGGCAACAGGGGGCGGGATCAGCCCCAGCATTTT
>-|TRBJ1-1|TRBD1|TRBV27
CASSLLGIGTVGQKAFF
TGTGCCAGCAGTTTACTCGGTATCGGGACAGTGGGACAGAAGGCTTTCTTT
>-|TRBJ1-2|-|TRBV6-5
CASSLQGGQRGYTF
TGTGCCAGCAGTCTCCAGGGAGGTCAACGAGGCTACACCTTC
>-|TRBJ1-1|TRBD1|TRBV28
CASSSGQGVNTEAFF
TGTGCCAGCAGTTCGGGACAGGGGGTGAACACTGAAGCTTTCTTT
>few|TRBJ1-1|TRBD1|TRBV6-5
CASSYVGQGIPEAFF
TGTGCCAGCAGTTATGTCGGACAGGGGATTCCTGAAGCTTTCTTT